This is a list of T cell receptor beta chains from one sample in a study of early T cells in non-severe SARS-CoV-2 infection. TCRdb re-called the 5' RACE reads through MiXCR, storing one row per CDR3 protein. Of about 30,000 distinct CDR3 sequences listed, 3% to 5% are singletons. Sequences were obtained from whole blood. The source is an adult who was a healthcare worker with PCR-confirmed SARS-CoV-2 infection or an uninfected control (not recorded which). Each CDR3 is given with its conserved first and last residue. The order of the fields is V gene, clone size, J gene, D gene, CDR3 protein, CDR3 DNA. D genes are given only for firm matches. Size tells how often a clone was seen (once, few, many) or the class of an expanded clone, and some rows leave it out.

>TRBV5-6|many|TRBJ2-3|NA
CASSAGLAPSTDTQYF
TGTGCCAGCAGCGCGGGACTTGCGCCTAGCACAGATACGCAGTATTTT
>TRBV27|few|TRBJ2-4|TRBD1
CASSLGQGAGIQYF
TGTGCCAGCAGTCTGGGACAGGGGGCAGGCATTCAGTACTTC
>TRBV12-3/TRBV12-4|many|TRBJ1-1|NA
CASSLGQLYTEAFF
TGTGCCAGCAGTTTGGGGCAGCTATACACTGAAGCTTTCTTT
>TRBV7-9|many|TRBJ2-5|NA
CASSLGVAGETQYF
TGTGCCAGCAGCTTAGGAGTGGCCGGGGAGACCCAGTACTTC
>TRBV20-1|NA|TRBJ1-1|NA
CSASMQVDEAFF
TGCAGTGCTAGTATGCAGGTTGATGAAGCTTTCTTT
>TRBV12-3/TRBV12-4|many|TRBJ2-1|TRBD2
CASSPQEGGPQFF
TGTGCCAGCAGCCCCCAAGAGGGAGGGCCCCAGTTCTTC
>TRBV5-1|many|TRBJ2-2|TRBD2
CASSLVALADSTGELFF
TGCGCCAGCAGCTTGGTGGCACTAGCGGATTCCACCGGGGAGCTGTTTTTT
>TRBV4-3|many|TRBJ1-2|NA
CASSQALHGQPYGYTF
TGCGCCAGCAGCCAAGCCTTACACGGACAGCCCTATGGCTACACCTTC
>TRBV12-5|many|TRBJ2-1|NA
CASGLLAYNEQFF
TGTGCTAGTGGCCTCCTAGCGTACAATGAGCAGTTCTTC
>TRBV5-6|many|TRBJ2-3|NA
CASSSRTDIGNF
TGTGCCAGCAGCTCTAGGACGGATATCGGGAATTTT
>TRBV7-6|many|TRBJ2-5|TRBD2
CASSKGLAGVEGETQYF
TGTGCCAGCAGCAAGGGACTAGCGGGAGTTGAGGGAGAGACCCAGTACTTC
>TRBV3-1|few|TRBJ2-2|NA
CASSQVTGGELFF
TGTGCCAGCAGCCAGGTGACAGGAGGGGAGCTGTTTTTT
>TRBV7-8|few|TRBJ2-5|TRBD2
CASSPLTSGGMETQYF
TGTGCCAGCAGCCCCTTGACTAGCGGAGGGATGGAGACCCAGTACTTC
>TRBV27|NA|TRBJ2-4|NA
CASSFADGKNIQYF
TGTGCCAGCAGTTTCGCGGACGGCAAAAACATTCAGTACTTC
>TRBV7-2|medium-sized|TRBJ2-1|TRBD2
CASSRQRGPDEQFF
TGTGCCAGCAGCCGCCAGCGGGGGCCGGATGAGCAGTTCTTC
>TRBV29-1|many|TRBJ1-5|NA
CSVAVGQPQHF
TGCAGCGTTGCCGTTGGTCAGCCCCAGCATTTT
>TRBV4-1|many|TRBJ1-3|TRBD1
CASSQGQGNTIYF
TGCGCCAGCAGCCAGGGACAGGGAAACACCATATATTTT
>TRBV10-3|many|TRBJ1-4|NA
CASQGGRTNEKLFF
TGTGCCTCCCAGGGCGGGAGAACTAATGAAAAACTGTTTTTT
>TRBV10-2|many|TRBJ1-2|NA
CASSEQGDGYTF
TGCGCCAGCAGTGAACAGGGAGATGGCTACACCTTC
>TRBV6-5|many|TRBJ2-1|TRBD2
CASSSTFLAGVSYNEQFF
TGTGCCAGCAGTTCAACGTTCCTAGCGGGGGTCTCCTACAATGAGCAGTTCTTC
>TRBV20-1|many|TRBJ1-3|NA
CSASEETKGNTIYF
TGCAGTGCTTCGGAGGAGACTAAGGGAAACACCATATATTTT
>TRBV27|many|TRBJ2-7|TRBD2
CASSLRTSGGVSSYEQYF
TGTGCCAGCAGTTTACGGACTAGCGGGGGGGTATCCTCCTACGAGCAGTACTTC
>TRBV12-3/TRBV12-4|NA|TRBJ2-7|TRBD1
CASSFARTGVVDEQYF
TGTGCCAGCAGTTTCGCTAGGACAGGTGTCGTGGACGAGCAGTACTTC
>TRBV9|many|TRBJ2-2|NA
CASSVVGGNTGELFF
TGTGCCAGCAGCGTAGTCGGGGGCAACACCGGGGAGCTGTTTTTT
>TRBV7-2|many|TRBJ2-7|TRBD1
CASRLTGGTGEQYF
TGTGCCAGCAGATTAACAGGGGGAACGGGGGAGCAGTACTTC
>TRBV12-3/TRBV12-4|NA|TRBJ2-2|NA
CASSLASGDTGELFF
TGTGCCAGCAGTTTAGCGTCGGGTGACACCGGGGAGCTGTTTTTT
>TRBV5-4|few|TRBJ2-7|TRBD1
CASSKETGGTSEQYF
TGTGCCAGCAGTAAAGAGACAGGGGGCACGAGCGAGCAGTACTTC
>TRBV3-1|few|TRBJ1-4|TRBD1
CASSGRTGGLFF
TGTGCCAGCAGCGGGAGGACAGGGGGCCTGTTTTTT
>TRBV6-5|many|TRBJ1-1|NA
CASRRQPEAFF
TGTGCCAGCAGGAGACAACCGGAGGCTTTCTTT
>TRBV12-5|many|TRBJ2-1|NA
CASGPHVGAGYNEQFF
TGTGCTAGTGGTCCCCATGTGGGGGCGGGTTACAATGAGCAGTTCTTC
>TRBV3-1|NA|TRBJ2-3|NA
CASSRVGTDTQYF
TGTGCCAGCAGCCGCGTGGGGACAGATACGCAGTATTTT
>TRBV20-1|many|TRBJ2-3|TRBD2
CSAESGRGPDTQYF
TGCAGTGCAGAGAGCGGGAGGGGCCCAGATACGCAGTATTTT
>TRBV10-2|many|TRBJ1-2|NA
CASSAGGVRGYTF
TGCGCCAGCAGCGCTGGGGGAGTTAGGGGCTACACCTTC
>TRBV6-5|many|TRBJ1-6|NA
CASKRSNNSPLHF
TGTGCCAGCAAAAGGTCTAATAATTCACCCCTCCACTTT
>TRBV20-1|many|TRBJ2-7|NA
CSALFPGVYEQYF
TGCAGTGCCCTATTTCCGGGGGTCTACGAGCAGTACTTC
>TRBV29-1|many|TRBJ2-3|NA
CSVAWTTPSDTQYF
TGCAGCGTCGCCTGGACTACCCCGTCAGATACGCAGTATTTT
>TRBV6-2/TRBV6-3|many|TRBJ2-3|NA
CASSYREGTDTQYF
TGTGCCAGCAGTTACCGAGAAGGGACAGATACGCAGTATTTT
>TRBV27|many|TRBJ2-5|NA
CASRVLTQETQYF
TGTGCCAGCCGAGTCTTAACCCAAGAGACCCAGTACTTC
>TRBV6-5|many|TRBJ1-3|NA
CASSRTVSGNTIYF
TGTGCCAGCAGCCGGACAGTCTCTGGAAACACCATATATTTT
>TRBV7-9|NA|TRBJ2-5|NA
CASSRRNNQETQYF
TGTGCCAGCAGTCGAAGGAACAATCAAGAGACCCAGTACTTC
>TRBV7-6|many|TRBJ2-2|NA
CASSLDRNTGELFF
TGTGCCAGCAGCTTGGACAGGAACACCGGGGAGCTGTTTTTT
>TRBV11-2|many|TRBJ2-3|NA
CASSLDPDTQYF
TGTGCCAGCAGCCTTGACCCCGATACGCAGTATTTT
>TRBV2|many|TRBJ2-7|NA
CASRLRAHEQYF
TGTGCCAGTCGTTTGCGGGCCCACGAGCAGTACTTC
>TRBV6-4|few|TRBJ2-3|TRBD2
CASSGTSGADTQYF
TGTGCCAGCAGTGGGACTAGCGGGGCAGATACGCAGTATTTT
>TRBV30|many|TRBJ2-7|TRBD1
CAWSVRGDRGRIFLNEQYF
TGTGCCTGGAGTGTACGAGGAGACAGGGGGCGGATTTTCTTAAACGAGCAGTACTTC
>TRBV29-1|few|TRBJ1-1|NA
CSAGKPGMRTEAFF
TGCAGCGCAGGAAAGCCAGGAATGCGCACTGAAGCTTTCTTT
>TRBV7-2|many|TRBJ2-2|TRBD2
CASSFSGSWPGELFF
TGTGCCAGCAGCTTCAGCGGGAGTTGGCCCGGGGAGCTGTTTTTT